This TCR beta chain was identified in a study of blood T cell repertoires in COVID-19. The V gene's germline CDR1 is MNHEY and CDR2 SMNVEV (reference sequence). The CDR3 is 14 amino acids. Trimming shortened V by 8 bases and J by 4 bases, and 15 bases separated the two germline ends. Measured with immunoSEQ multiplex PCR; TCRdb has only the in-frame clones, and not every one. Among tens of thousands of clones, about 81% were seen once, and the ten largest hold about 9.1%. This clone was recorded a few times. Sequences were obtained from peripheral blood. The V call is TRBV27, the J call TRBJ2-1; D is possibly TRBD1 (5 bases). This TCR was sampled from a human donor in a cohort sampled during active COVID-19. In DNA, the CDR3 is TGTGCCAGCTGTTCAGGGCTGACGTACAATGAGCAGTTCTTC. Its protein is CASCSGLTYNEQFF.